The subject of this entry is one TCR beta chain. Its antigen is unidentified. This sample stems from a study of naive and memory T cell subsets. Whole-study findings and limits: In CD4 and CD8 cells, diversity dropped from naive through EMRA.

The CDR3 length is 11 residues. Germline CDR1 and CDR2: DFQATT and SNEGSKA (reference sequence). With 7 bases removed from V and 1 base from J, the gap between germline ends came to 8 bases. Two oligonucleotides, mixed equimolar, formed the beta constant-region primer covering TRBC1 and TRBC2. TCRdb called the UMI-ligation and nested PCR reads again in MiXCR, with one record for every CDR3 protein. The repertoire holds roughly 140,000 distinct CDR3 sequences, with over 15% as singletons. The sequence was collected from a human donor in good health. The chain employs TRBV20-1 and TRBJ2-7; D is unresolved. Sequencing used naive CD4+ T cells from blood. The DNA of the CDR3 is TGCAGTGGTGTGCGTTCCTACGAGCAGTACTTC. It specifies CSGVRSYEQYF.